One and the same sample provided the 20 T cell receptor beta chains below, sequenced in a study of blood T cell repertoires in COVID-19. Profiled with immunoSEQ multiplex PCR; TCRdb holds only in-frame clones, not every one. In the table there are roughly 290,000 clones, around 87% of which are singletons. Sequencing input: peripheral blood. The source of these receptors is a woman between 45 and 65 years old who had recovered from COVID-19.

The table lists this clone with a count of one. The chain has TRBV28 and TRBJ1-5, with 7 nucleotides matching TRBD1. The CDR3 contains 14 residues. CDR1 is MDHEN and CDR2 is SYDVKM in the germline V gene. V shed 2 bases and J 3 bases; nucleotides not matched to a gene: 1. The CDR3 sequence is CASSLDRDNQPQHF. The CDR3 DNA sequence: TGTGCCAGCAGTTTAGACAGGGACAATCAGCCCCAGCATTTT.

The chain has TRBV13 and TRBJ1-5, with D unclear. The length of the CDR3 is 14 residues. The ends were cut back, 3 bases at V and 3 bases at J, with 9 bases in the middle. Germline CDR1 PRHDT, CDR2 FYEKMQ (reference sequence). CDR3 bases: TGTGCCAGCAGCTTGGGCAAGAACAATCAGCCCCAGCATTTT. It translates to CASSLGKNNQPQHF.

V usage is TRBV2 and J usage is TRBJ2-1; D gene ambiguous. Trimming shortened V by 3 bases and J by 6 bases, and 12 bases separated the two germline ends. Looked up from germline, CDR1 is SNHLY and CDR2 is FYNNEI. The CDR3 runs to 14 residues. The CDR3 reads CASSELFASNEQFF. The CDR3 coding sequence is TGTGCCAGCAGTGAGCTCTTCGCGAGCAATGAGCAGTTCTTC.

This rearrangement joins TRBV19 to TRBJ1-2; D possibly corresponds to TRBD1 (5 bases). From germline, CDR1 is LNHDA and CDR2 SQIVND (reference sequence). This CDR3 comprises 14 residues. Deletions cut 8 bases from V and 0 bases from J, with 13 bases between. This CDR3 is CASAQQGTNYGYTF. In nucleotides, the CDR3 is TGTGCCAGTGCTCAGCAGGGAACTAACTATGGCTACACCTTC.

This clone was observed a single time. The CDR3 here is CASSPLPGAGPYYEQYF. Here the CDR3 DNA reads TGTGCCAGCAGTCCCCTGCCGGGAGCAGGCCCCTACTACGAGCAGTACTTC. V is TRBV27 and J is TRBJ2-7, with D tentatively TRBD2 (6 bases). V shed 5 bases and J shed 3 bases, with 23 bases lying between them. The CDR3 totals 17 residues. The V gene's germline CDR1 is MNHEY and CDR2 SMNVEV (reference sequence).

The chain employs TRBV28 and TRBJ1-5; D is unresolved. This CDR3 has 15 residues. V was shortened by 7 bases and J by 3 bases, with 16 bases between the two germline ends. The V gene's germline CDR1 is MDHEN and CDR2 SYDVKM. The DNA for the CDR3 is TGTGCCAGCACCGGAGGGCGGCTCCTCAATCAGCCCCAGCATTTT. As protein: CASTGGRLLNQPQHF.

The chain carries TRBV7-2 and TRBJ2-1; 13 bases are a match to TRBD2. The V gene's germline CDR1 is SGHTA and CDR2 FQGNSA. This CDR3 has 17 amino acids. V shed 3 bases, J shed 10 bases, and the junction held 12 bases outside the gene matches. Written as DNA, the CDR3 is TGTGCCAGCAGCTTCACTAGCGGGAGGGGGGCCGTGGCCGAGCAGTTCTTC. Residues: CASSFTSGRGAVAEQFF.

This rearrangement joins TRBV18 to TRBJ2-2, with 8 nucleotides matching TRBD1. In germline, CDR1 is KGHSH, CDR2 LQKENI. The CDR3 covers 16 residues. Losses at the gene ends were 6 bases for V and 0 bases for J; bases not matched to a gene: 6. The CDR3 protein is CASSHTGGTNTGELFF. The CDR3 DNA sequence: TGTGCCAGCTCTCACACAGGGGGAACGAACACCGGGGAGCTGTTTTTT.

V gene TRBV21-1 combines with J gene TRBJ1-5; the table's D gene call, TRBD1, was not cross checked with the DNA. TRBV21-1 is noted as a pseudogene. CDR3 size: 18 residues. The chain's CDR3 is CASSPWDREDDSNQPQHF. The CDR3 coding sequence is TGTGCCAGCAGCCCCTGGGACAGGGAAGACGATAGCAATCAGCCCCAGCATTTT.

The chain couples TRBV4-2 to TRBJ2-3, with 11 bases matching TRBD2. Germline V CDR1 and CDR2: LGHNA, YNFKEQ. This CDR3 contains 17 residues. After removal of 0 bases from V and 6 bases from J, the junction contained 8 bases not matched to a gene. CDR3 amino acids: CASSQDPVSGRADTQYF. CDR3 nucleotide sequence: TGTGCCAGCAGCCAAGATCCGGTTAGCGGGAGGGCCGATACGCAGTATTTT.

The chain has TRBV7-9 and TRBJ1-1; 7 positions match TRBD1. The CDR3 covers 15 residues. J gave up 6 bases and V 5 bases, and 12 bases lay outside the gene matches. CDR1 is SEHNR, CDR2 FQNEAQ, per germline (reference sequence). CDR3 sequence: CASSPRDSPRAEAFF. CDR3 bases: TGTGCCAGCAGCCCAAGGGACAGCCCCAGGGCTGAAGCTTTCTTT.

The chain links TRBV24-1 to TRBJ2-3; maybe TRBD1 (6 bases). This CDR3 is 12 amino acids long. Germline values: CDR1 KGHDR, CDR2 SFDVKD. The ends were cut back, 9 bases at V and 7 bases at J, with 13 bases in the middle. In DNA form, the CDR3 reads TGTGCCACCGACGGACAGCTCCATACGCAGTATTTT. It yields the protein CATDGQLHTQYF.

The V call is TRBV30, the J call TRBJ1-5; D gene ambiguous. V lost 0 bases to trimming and J lost 3 bases, with 9 bases between them. Germline values: CDR1 GTSNPN, CDR2 SVGIG (reference sequence). The CDR3 totals 14 residues. CDR3 loop: CAWSVPTINQPQHF. As DNA, the CDR3 is TGTGCCTGGAGTGTACCGACAATCAATCAGCCCCAGCATTTT.

The gene calls are TRBV29-1 and TRBJ2-7, with 7 bases aligning to TRBD2. The J segment lost 3 bases and the V segment lost 4 bases, leaving 6 bases of the junction unmatched. The CDR3 runs 13 residues. Germline assignment: CDR1 SQVTM and CDR2 ANQGSEA. CDR3 sequence reads: CSVVVRESYEQYF. The CDR3 coding sequence is TGCAGCGTTGTGGTGCGGGAGAGCTACGAGCAGTACTTC.

V usage is TRBV6-6 and J usage is TRBJ2-5; D may be TRBD1 (6 bases). V dropped 2 bases and J dropped 2 bases, with 12 bases sitting between them. Germline values: CDR1 MNHNY, CDR2 SVGAGI (reference sequence). This CDR3 is 15 amino acids long. In nucleotides, the CDR3 is TGTGCCAGCAGTTACACCACAGGGAAACAAGAGACCCAGTACTTC. Translation: CASSYTTGKQETQYF.

The CDR3 DNA sequence: TGTGCCAGCAGTTTTCAGGGCAGTCCCCTCCTTAACTATGGCTACACCTTC. This translates into CASSFQGSPLLNYGYTF. The V call is TRBV28, the J call TRBJ1-2, with D possibly being TRBD1 (5 bases). Germline CDR1 and CDR2: MDHEN and SYDVKM. The V end was cut by 3 bases, the J end by 1 base, with 18 bases between. This CDR3 region has 17 residues.

This clone has a handful of counts. This chain links TRBV5-6 with TRBJ1-1; no firm D call. Germline V lookup: CDR1 SGHDT, CDR2 YYEEEE. V lost 1 base and J 4 bases, leaving 14 bases between the germline ends. This CDR3 has 15 amino acids. CDR3 nucleotide sequence: TGTGCCAGCAGCTTGAGTCCGGGGATGGGCACTGAAGCTTTCTTT. Encoded protein: CASSLSPGMGTEAFF. The complete variable domain, with remaining parts taken from reference TRBV5-6 and TRBJ1-1, reads DAGVTQSPTHLIKTRGQQVTLRCSPKSGHDTVSWYQQALGQGPQFIFQYYEEEERQRGNFPDRFSGHQFPNYSSELNVNALLLGDSALYLCASSLSPGMGTEAFFGQGTRLTVV.

J is TRBJ1-1 and V is TRBV29-1, with D unresolved. CDR3 length equals 12 residues. The V and J ends lost 4 bases and 7 bases respectively, with 13 bases between them. The germline V gene has CDR1 SQVTM and CDR2 ANQGSEA. The CDR3 is CSVGTPGVEAFF. CDR3 coding DNA: TGCAGCGTTGGAACTCCGGGTGTTGAAGCTTTCTTT.

V and J are TRBV7-2 and TRBJ2-4; weak D call: TRBD1 (6 bases). The CDR3 totals 18 residues. Between the trimmed V and J ends, which lost 0 bases and 0 bases, there was a span of 15 bases. Germline CDR1 is SGHTA and CDR2 is FQGNSA. CDR3 nucleotides: TGTGCCAGCAGCTTAGCTGGCAGGGGAAACACAGCCAAAAACATTCAGTACTTC. Protein product: CASSLAGRGNTAKNIQYF.

The rearrangement joins TRBV3-1 (or the pseudogene TRBV3-2) to TRBJ2-7; TRBD1 agrees at 11 bases. The CDR3 contains 15 residues. Germline CDR1 reads LGHDT; CDR2 reads YNNKEL (reference sequence). The V segment lost 4 bases and the J segment 4 bases; nucleotides outside the gene matches: 6. In nucleotides, the CDR3 is TGTGCCAGCAGCCTAACGGGACAGGGGGAATACGAGCAGTACTTC. This sequence encodes CASSLTGQGEYEQYF.